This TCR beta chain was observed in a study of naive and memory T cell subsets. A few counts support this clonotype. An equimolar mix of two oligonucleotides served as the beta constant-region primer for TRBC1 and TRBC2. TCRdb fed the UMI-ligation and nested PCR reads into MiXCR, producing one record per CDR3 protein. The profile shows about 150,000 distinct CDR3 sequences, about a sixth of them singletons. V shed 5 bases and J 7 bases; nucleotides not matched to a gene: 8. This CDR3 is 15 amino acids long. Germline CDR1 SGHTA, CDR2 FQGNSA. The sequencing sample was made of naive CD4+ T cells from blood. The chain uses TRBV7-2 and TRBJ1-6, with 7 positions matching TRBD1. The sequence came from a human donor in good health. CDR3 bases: TGTGCCAGCAGCCCCCGACAGGGTAGGAATTCACCCCTCCACTTT. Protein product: CASSPRQGRNSPLHF.